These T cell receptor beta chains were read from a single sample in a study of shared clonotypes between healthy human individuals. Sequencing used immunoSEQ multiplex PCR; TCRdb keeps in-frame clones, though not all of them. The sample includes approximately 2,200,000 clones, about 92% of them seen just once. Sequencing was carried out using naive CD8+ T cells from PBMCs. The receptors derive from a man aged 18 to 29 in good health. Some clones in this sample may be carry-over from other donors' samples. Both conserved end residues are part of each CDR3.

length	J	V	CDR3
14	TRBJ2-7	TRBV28	CASQNPGQGHEQYF
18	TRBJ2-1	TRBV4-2	CASSQEVGVRTSYNEQFF
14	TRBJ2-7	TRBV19	CASSIGQGGYEQYF
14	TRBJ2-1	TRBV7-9	CASSPGPGGNEQFF
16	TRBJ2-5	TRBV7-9	CASSEGGGGLQETQYF
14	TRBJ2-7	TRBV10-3	CAISDTGGSYEQYF
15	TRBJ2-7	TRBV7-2	CASSLGRDLTYEQYF
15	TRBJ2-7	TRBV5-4	CASSPWGTSTYEQYF
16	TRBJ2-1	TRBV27	CASSPSAGEVLNEQFF
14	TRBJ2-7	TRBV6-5	CASSYSQGVGEQYF
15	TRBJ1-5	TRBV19	CASSMPDRANQPQHF
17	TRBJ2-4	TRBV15	CATSRGDTLLAKNIQYF
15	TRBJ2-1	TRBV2	CASSHTSGRDNEQFF
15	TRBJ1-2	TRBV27	CATRDRDHSNYGYTF
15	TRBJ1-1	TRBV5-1	CASSLTSAMNTEAFF
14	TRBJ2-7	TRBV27	CASSLSSLLDEQYF
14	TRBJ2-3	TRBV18	CASSLGVGTDTQYF
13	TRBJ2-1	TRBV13	CASSSGTPNEQFF
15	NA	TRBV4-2	CASSQASGRAYEQYF
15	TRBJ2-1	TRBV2	CASSETSGRNNEQFF
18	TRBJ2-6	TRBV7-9	CASSLGQGILPGANVLTF
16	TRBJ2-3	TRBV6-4	CASSPLAGRGTDTQYF
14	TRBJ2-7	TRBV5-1	CASSLVGSLVEQYF
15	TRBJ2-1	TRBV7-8	CASSWWERENNEQFF
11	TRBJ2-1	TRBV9	CASSPGREQFF
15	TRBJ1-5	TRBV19	CASTAGLTSNQPQHF